The next 9 T cell receptor beta chains were all read from a single sample in a study of quantifying T cell responses using KT2 cells. Whole-study context: RNA was reverse transcribed with TCR alpha and beta constant-region primers.

A single-stranded UMI oligo with SP2 sequence was ligated to cDNA 3' ends. First-round PCR used 4 cycles and beta primers RC1.1 and RC1.2 covering TRBC1 and TRBC2. TCRdb independently ran MiXCR on the UMI-ligation and nested PCR reads; one entry per CDR3 protein. The profile shows some 48,000 distinct CDR3 sequences, roughly 10% of them singletons. The material sequenced was PBMCs spiked with cells of the T cell clone KT2. The origin of the receptors is a human donor.

The sample holds many counts of this clonotype. The chain employs TRBV7-9 and TRBJ1-3, with D unresolved. Trimming pared 5 bases from V and 0 bases from J, leaving 14 bases between. The CDR3 has 16 amino acids. The germline CDR1 and CDR2 sequences are SEHNR and FQNEAQ (reference sequence). Here the CDR3 reads CASSLLETSSGNTIYF. DNA of the CDR3: TGTGCCAGCAGCCTCCTAGAGACGTCCTCTGGAAACACCATATATTTT.

The table lists this clonotype with many counts. The chain recombines TRBV6-5 with TRBJ2-2; 7 bases map to TRBD1. V trimming: 0 bases; J trimming: 5 bases; junction bases outside the gene matches: 0. Germline-derived CDR1 and CDR2 are MNHEY and SVGAGI. The CDR3 loop spans 14 amino acids. The CDR3 spells CASSYSRGTGELFF. The DNA of the CDR3 is TGTGCCAGCAGTTACTCCAGGGGGACCGGGGAGCTGTTTTTT.

This clonotype was seen many times. The CDR3 DNA sequence: TGTGCCAGCAGCCAGGGACCCTCTGGGGCCAACGTCCTGACTTTC. This encodes CASSQGPSGANVLTF. The chain employs TRBV4-2 and TRBJ2-6; D is possibly TRBD1 or TRBD2 (5 bases each). The CDR3 sequence is 15 residues long. Per germline, CDR1 LGHNA and CDR2 YNFKEQ. Trimming left V 3 bases short and J 0 bases short, with 6 bases between.

This clonotype was counted a few times. V and J are TRBV29-1 and TRBJ2-1; 9 bases align to TRBD2. Germline assignment: CDR1 SQVTM and CDR2 ANQGSEA. Trimming at V came to 4 bases and at J to 3 bases, leaving 10 bases not matched to a gene. The CDR3 runs 16 residues. CDR3 sequence (DNA): TGCAGCGTTGTTAGCGGGGGCCCTTTTAGCTACAATGAGCAGTTCTTC. It yields the protein CSVVSGGPFSYNEQFF.

This clonotype was observed once. This sequence joins TRBV6-5 and TRBJ2-1, with D perhaps matching TRBD1 (6 bases). The ends were cut back, 5 bases at V and 3 bases at J, with 17 bases in the middle. The CDR3 has 16 amino acids. CDR1 MNHEY and CDR2 SVGAGI come from the germline V gene. CDR3 region: CASSPQGPLNYNEQFF. In DNA form, the CDR3 reads TGTGCCAGCAGTCCCCAGGGGCCCCTTAACTACAATGAGCAGTTCTTC.

This clonotype was detected only a few times. The chain joins TRBV13 to TRBJ2-1; the match to TRBD2 covers 13 bases. Trimming took 3 bases from V and 0 from J; bases not matched to a gene: 2. The CDR3 is 17 residues long. Germline assignment: CDR1 PRHDT and CDR2 FYEKMQ (reference sequence). Here the CDR3 DNA reads TGTGCCAGCAGCTTCACTAGCGGGGGGGCCTCCTACAATGAGCAGTTCTTC. This gives the protein CASSFTSGGASYNEQFF.

This clonotype was found many times. The chain has TRBV6-4 and TRBJ2-7; possibly TRBD1 or TRBD2 for D (5 bases each). This CDR3 region has 14 residues. Germline CDR1 is MRHNA and CDR2 is SNTAGT. The V and J ends lost 8 bases and 7 bases respectively, with 21 bases between them. This CDR3 reads CASPAVLPEGEQYF. In DNA, the CDR3 is TGTGCCAGCCCCGCGGTGCTTCCCGAGGGGGAGCAGTACTTC.

This clonotype has a count of ten or more. V gene TRBV20-1 combines with J gene TRBJ2-5, with 10 bases aligning to TRBD2. V dropped 4 bases and J dropped 5; count of bases not matched to a gene: 13. The CDR3 is 16 amino acids. Germline loops: CDR1 DFQATT, CDR2 SNEGSKA (reference sequence). Written as DNA, the CDR3 is TGCAGTGCTATTACCTTGGGACTAGCGCAAGGGGAGACCCAGTACTTC. It encodes CSAITLGLAQGETQYF.

This clonotype has just a few counts. The chain has TRBV30 and TRBJ1-2; 8 bases agree with TRBD1. J gave up 7 bases and V 4 bases, and 8 bases lay outside the gene matches. The CDR3 sequence is 13 residues long. The germline gives CDR1 GTSNPN, CDR2 SVGIG (reference sequence). The CDR3 DNA sequence: TGTGCCTGGAATGCAGGGGGCGATGGTGGCTACACCTTC. This sequence encodes CAWNAGGDGGYTF. The whole variable domain, filled in from reference TRBV30 and TRBJ1-2, reads SQTIHQWPATLVQPVGSPLSLECTVEGTSNPNLYWYRQAAGRGLQLLFYSVGIGQISSEVPQNLSASRPQDRQFILSSKKLLLSDSGFYLCAWNAGGDGGYTFGSGTRLTVV.